The clone carrying this T cell receptor beta chain has just a few counts. Its specificity is unknown. This sample stems from a study of vaccination and CD4 T cells after COVID-19. Study-level background: Every participant was given two doses of BNT162b2 or mRNA-1273 vaccine.

The Oncomine TCR Beta short-read assay was applied to DNA of cultured CD4+ T cells. TCRdb reprocessed the PCR reads via MiXCR and lists one record per CDR3 protein. The data hold about 19,000 distinct CDR3 sequences, with 45% to 60% observed a single time. Treatment in this sample: roughly 11-day PBMC culture with coronavirus spike peptide pools or control peptides (ViraFEST assay). Sequenced here: CD4+ T cells from blood, cultured in vitro, sampled after SARS-CoV-2 vaccination. This TCR was sampled from a human donor who had recovered from COVID-19.

The CDR3 sequence: CSARNSGGMDSPLHF. The CDR3 DNA follows: TGCAGTGCTAGGAATTCTGGGGGTATGGATTCACCCCTCCACTTT. The chain carries TRBV20-1 and TRBJ1-6; D may be TRBD1 (5 bases). This CDR3 comprises 15 residues. Germline lookup yields CDR1 DFQATT and CDR2 SNEGSKA (reference sequence). V lost 3 bases to trimming and J lost 8 bases, with 17 bases between them.